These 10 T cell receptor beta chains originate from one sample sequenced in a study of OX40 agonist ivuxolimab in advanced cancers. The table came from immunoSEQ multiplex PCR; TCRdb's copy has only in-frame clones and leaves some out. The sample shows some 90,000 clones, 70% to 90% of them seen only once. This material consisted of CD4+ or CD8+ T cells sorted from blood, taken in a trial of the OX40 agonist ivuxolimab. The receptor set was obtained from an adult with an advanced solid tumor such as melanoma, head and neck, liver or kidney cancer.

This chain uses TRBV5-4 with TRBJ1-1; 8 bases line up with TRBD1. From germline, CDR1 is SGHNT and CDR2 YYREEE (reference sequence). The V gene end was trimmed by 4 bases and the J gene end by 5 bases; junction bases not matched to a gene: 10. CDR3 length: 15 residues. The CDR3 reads CASSLGTGGVTEAFF. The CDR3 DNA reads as TGTGCCAGCAGCCTAGGTACAGGGGGGGTGACTGAAGCTTTCTTT.

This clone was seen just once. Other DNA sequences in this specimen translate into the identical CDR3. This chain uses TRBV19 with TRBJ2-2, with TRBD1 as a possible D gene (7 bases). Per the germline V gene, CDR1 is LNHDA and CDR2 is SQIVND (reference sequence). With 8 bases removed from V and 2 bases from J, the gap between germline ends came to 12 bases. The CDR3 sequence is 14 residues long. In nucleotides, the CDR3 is TGTGCCAGTCGGGGGACAGAAAACACCGGGGAGCTGTTTTTT. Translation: CASRGTENTGELFF.

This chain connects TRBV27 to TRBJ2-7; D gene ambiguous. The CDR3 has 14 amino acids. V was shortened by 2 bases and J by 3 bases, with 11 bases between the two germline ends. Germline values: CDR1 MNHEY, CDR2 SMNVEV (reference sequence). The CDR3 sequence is CASSLLQKLYEQYF. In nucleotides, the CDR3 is TGTGCCAGCAGTTTACTACAGAAACTCTACGAGCAGTACTTC.

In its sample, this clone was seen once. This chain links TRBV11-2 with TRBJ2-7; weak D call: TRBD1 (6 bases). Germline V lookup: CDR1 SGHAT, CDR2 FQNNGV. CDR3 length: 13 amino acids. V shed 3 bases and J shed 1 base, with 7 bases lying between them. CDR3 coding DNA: TGTGCCAGCAGCTTTACAGGGTCCTACGAGCAGTACTTC. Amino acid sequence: CASSFTGSYEQYF.

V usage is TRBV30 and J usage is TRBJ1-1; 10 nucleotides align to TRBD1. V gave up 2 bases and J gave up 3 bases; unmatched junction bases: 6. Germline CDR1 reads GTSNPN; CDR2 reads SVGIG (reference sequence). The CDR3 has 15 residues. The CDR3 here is CAWSPRDRGHTEAFF. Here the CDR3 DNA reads TGTGCCTGGAGTCCACGGGACAGGGGTCACACTGAAGCTTTCTTT. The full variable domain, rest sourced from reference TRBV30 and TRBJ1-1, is SQTIHQWPATLVQPVGSPLSLECTVEGTSNPNLYWYRQAAGRGLQLLFYSVGIGQISSEVPQNLSASRPQDRQFILSSKKLLLSDSGFYLCAWSPRDRGHTEAFFGQGTRLTVV.

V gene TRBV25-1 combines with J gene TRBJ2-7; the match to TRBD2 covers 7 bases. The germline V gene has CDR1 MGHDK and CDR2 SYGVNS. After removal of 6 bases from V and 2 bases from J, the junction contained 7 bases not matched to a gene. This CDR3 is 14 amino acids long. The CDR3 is CASSRGGWPYEQYF. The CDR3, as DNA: TGTGCCAGCAGCCGGGGAGGGTGGCCCTACGAGCAGTACTTC.

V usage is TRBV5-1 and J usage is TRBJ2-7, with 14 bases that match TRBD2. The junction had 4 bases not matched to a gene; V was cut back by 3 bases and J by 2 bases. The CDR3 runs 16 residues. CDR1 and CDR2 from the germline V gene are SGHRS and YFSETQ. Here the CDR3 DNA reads TGCGCCAGCAGCTACCGGACTAGCGGGAGGACCTACGAGCAGTACTTC. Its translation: CASSYRTSGRTYEQYF.

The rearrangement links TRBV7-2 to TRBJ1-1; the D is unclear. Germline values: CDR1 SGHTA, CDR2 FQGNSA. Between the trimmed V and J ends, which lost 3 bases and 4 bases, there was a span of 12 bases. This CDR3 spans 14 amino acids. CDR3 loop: CASSFDWLGTEAFF. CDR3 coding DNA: TGTGCCAGCAGCTTTGATTGGCTGGGCACTGAAGCTTTCTTT.

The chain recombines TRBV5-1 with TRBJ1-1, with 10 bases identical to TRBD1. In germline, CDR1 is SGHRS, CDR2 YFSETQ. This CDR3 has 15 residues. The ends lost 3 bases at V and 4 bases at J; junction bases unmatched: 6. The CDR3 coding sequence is TGCGCCAGCAGCTCAACCGGGACAGGGGCCACTGAAGCTTTCTTT. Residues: CASSSTGTGATEAFF.

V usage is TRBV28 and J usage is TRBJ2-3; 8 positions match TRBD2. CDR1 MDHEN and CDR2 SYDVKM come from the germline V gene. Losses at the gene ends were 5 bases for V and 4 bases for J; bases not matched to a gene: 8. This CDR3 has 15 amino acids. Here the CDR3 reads CASSSSGTRADTQYF. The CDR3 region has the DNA TGTGCCAGCAGTAGTTCCGGGACTAGGGCAGATACGCAGTATTTT.